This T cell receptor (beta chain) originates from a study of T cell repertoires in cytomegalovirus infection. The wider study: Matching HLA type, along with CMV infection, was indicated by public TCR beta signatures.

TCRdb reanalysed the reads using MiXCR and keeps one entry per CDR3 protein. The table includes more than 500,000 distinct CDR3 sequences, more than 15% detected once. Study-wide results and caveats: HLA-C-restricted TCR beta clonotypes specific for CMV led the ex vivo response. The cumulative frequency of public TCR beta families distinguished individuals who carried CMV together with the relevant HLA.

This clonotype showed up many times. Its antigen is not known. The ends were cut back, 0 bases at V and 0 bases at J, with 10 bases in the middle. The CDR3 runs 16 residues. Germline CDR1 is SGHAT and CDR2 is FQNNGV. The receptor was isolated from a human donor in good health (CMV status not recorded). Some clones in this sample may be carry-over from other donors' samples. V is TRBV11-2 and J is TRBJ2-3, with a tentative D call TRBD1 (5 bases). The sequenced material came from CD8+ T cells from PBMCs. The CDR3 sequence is CASSLERGGSTDTQYF. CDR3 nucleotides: TGTGCCAGCAGCTTAGAAAGGGGCGGTAGCACAGATACGCAGTATTTT. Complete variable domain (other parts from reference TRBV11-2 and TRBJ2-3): EAGVAQSPRYKIIEKRQSVAFWCNPISGHATLYWYQQILGQGPKLLIQFQNNGVVDDSQLPKDRFSAERLKGVDSTLKIQPAKLEDSAVYLCASSLERGGSTDTQYFGPGTRLTVL.